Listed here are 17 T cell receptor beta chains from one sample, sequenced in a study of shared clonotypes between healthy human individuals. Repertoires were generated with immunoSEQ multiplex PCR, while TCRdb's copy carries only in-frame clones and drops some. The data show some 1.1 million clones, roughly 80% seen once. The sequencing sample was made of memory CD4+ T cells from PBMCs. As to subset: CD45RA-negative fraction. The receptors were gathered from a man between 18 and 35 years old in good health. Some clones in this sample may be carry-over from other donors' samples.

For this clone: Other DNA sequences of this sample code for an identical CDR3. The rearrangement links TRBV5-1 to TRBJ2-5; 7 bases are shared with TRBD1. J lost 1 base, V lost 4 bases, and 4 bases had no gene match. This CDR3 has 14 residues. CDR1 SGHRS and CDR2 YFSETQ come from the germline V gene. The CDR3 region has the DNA TGCGCCAGCAGCGTAACAGGGGTCCAAGAGACCCAGTACTTC. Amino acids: CASSVTGVQETQYF.

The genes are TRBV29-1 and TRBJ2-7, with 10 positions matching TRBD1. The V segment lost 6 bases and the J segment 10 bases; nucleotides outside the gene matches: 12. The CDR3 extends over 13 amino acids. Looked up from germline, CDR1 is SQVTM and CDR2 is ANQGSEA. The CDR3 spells CSVAGTGEGNQYF. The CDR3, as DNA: TGCAGCGTCGCCGGGACAGGGGAGGGGAACCAGTACTTC.

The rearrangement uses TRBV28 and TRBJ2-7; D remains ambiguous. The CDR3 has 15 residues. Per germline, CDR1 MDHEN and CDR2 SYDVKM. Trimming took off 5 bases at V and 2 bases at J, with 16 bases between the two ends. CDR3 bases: TGTGCCAGCAGTCCTATCCTGATGACAACCTACGAGCAGTACTTC. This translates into CASSPILMTTYEQYF. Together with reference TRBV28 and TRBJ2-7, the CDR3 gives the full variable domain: DVKVTQSSRYLVKRTGEKVFLECVQDMDHENMFWYRQDPGLGLRLIYFSYDVKMKEKGDIPEGYSVSREKKERFSLILESASTNQTSMYLCASSPILMTTYEQYFGPGTRLTVT.

In nucleotides, the CDR3 is TGTGCCAGCAGCTTAGTTGGTCGGGGGCAGACCTACGAGCAGTACTTC. Translated, it gives CASSLVGRGQTYEQYF. The chain has TRBV7-9 and TRBJ2-7; D is perhaps TRBD1 or TRBD2 (6 bases each). Germline V gene data show CDR1 as SEHNR and CDR2 as FQNEAQ (reference sequence). Trimming left V 1 base short and J 2 bases short, with 15 bases between. The CDR3 extends over 16 amino acids.

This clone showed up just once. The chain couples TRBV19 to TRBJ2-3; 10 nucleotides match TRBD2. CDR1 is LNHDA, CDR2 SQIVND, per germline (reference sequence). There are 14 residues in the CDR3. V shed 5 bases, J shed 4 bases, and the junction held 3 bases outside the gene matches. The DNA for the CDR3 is TGTGCCAGTAGTCGAGCGGGAGGGCCAGATACGCAGTATTTT. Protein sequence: CASSRAGGPDTQYF.

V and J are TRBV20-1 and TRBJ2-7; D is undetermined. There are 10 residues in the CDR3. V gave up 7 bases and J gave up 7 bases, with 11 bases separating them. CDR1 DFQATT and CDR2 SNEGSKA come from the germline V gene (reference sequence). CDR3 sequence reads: CSVGRREQYF. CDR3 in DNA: TGCAGTGTGGGTCGGCGGGAGCAGTACTTC.

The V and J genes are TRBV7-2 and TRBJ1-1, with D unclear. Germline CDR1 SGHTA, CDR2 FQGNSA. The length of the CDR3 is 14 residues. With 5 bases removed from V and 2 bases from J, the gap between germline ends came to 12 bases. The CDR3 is CASSPPTENTEAFF. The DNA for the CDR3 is TGTGCCAGCAGCCCCCCCACGGAAAACACTGAAGCTTTCTTT.

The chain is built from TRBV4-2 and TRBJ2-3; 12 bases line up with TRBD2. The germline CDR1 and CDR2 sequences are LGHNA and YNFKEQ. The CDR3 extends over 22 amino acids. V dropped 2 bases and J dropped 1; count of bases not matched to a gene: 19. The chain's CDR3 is CASSQRTPGRLAGGRGTDTQYF. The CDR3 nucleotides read TGTGCCAGCAGCCAACGTACCCCCGGGAGGCTAGCGGGAGGGCGCGGCACAGATACGCAGTATTTT.

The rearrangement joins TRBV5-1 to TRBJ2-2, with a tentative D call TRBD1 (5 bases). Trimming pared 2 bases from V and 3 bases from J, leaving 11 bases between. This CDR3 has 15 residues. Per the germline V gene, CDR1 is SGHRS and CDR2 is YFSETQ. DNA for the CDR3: TGCGCCAGCAGCTTAGTGGTAGGGGACACCGGGGAGCTGTTTTTT. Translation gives CASSLVVGDTGELFF.

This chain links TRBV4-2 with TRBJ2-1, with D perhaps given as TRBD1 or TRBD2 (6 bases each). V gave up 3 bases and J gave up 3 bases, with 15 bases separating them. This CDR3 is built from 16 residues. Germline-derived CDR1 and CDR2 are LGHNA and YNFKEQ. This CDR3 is CASSQNPGALYNEQFF. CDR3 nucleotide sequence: TGTGCCAGCAGCCAGAACCCGGGGGCGCTCTACAATGAGCAGTTCTTC.

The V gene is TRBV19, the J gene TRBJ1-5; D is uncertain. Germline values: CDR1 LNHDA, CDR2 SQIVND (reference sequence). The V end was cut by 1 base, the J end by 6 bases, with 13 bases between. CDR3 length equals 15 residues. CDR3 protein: CASSIVGLSGQPQHF. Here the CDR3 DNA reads TGTGCCAGTAGTATAGTAGGCCTATCGGGTCAGCCCCAGCATTTT.

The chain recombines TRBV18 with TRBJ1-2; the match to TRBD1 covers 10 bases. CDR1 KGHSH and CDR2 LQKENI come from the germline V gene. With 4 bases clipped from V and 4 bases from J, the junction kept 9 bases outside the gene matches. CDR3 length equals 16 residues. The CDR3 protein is CASSHPAGQGLYGYTF. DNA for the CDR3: TGTGCCAGCTCACATCCGGCGGGACAGGGGCTCTATGGCTACACCTTC.

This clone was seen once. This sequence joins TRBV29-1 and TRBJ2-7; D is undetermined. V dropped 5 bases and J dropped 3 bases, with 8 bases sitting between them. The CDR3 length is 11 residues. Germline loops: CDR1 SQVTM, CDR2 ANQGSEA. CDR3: CSVSENYEQYF. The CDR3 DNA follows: TGCAGCGTTTCGGAGAACTACGAGCAGTACTTC.

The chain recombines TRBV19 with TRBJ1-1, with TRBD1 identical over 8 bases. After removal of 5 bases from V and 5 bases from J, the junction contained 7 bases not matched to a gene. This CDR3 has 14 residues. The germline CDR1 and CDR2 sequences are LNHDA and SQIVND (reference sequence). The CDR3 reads CASSLGQGGTEAFF. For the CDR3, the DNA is TGTGCCAGTAGTCTCGGACAGGGTGGGACTGAAGCTTTCTTT.

CDR3 in amino acids: CASSLRGQGTATEAFF. The CDR3 DNA sequence: TGTGCCAGCAGCCTTAGAGGCCAGGGTACAGCCACTGAAGCTTTCTTT. The chain uses TRBV7-3 and TRBJ1-1; TRBD1 might be the D (5 bases). Germline V gives CDR1 SGHTA, CDR2 FQGTGA. Trimming removed 5 bases at V and 4 bases at J, with 20 bases between. The CDR3 has 16 residues.

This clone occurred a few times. CDR3 amino acids: CASSPLRGLNYGYTF. In DNA, the CDR3 is TGTGCCAGCTCACCACTCAGGGGACTTAACTATGGCTACACCTTC. The rearrangement joins TRBV18 to TRBJ1-2, with D tentatively TRBD1 (6 bases). V lost 1 base, J lost 1 base, and 10 bases lay in between. The CDR3 runs 15 residues. The V gene's germline CDR1 is KGHSH and CDR2 LQKENI.

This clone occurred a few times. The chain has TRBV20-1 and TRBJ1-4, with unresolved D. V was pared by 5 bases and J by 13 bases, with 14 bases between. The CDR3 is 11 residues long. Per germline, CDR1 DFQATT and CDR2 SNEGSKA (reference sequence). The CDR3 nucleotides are TGCAGTGCTCCGAATGCAGGAACACTGTTTTTT. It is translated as CSAPNAGTLFF.